The following is a T cell receptor beta chain sequence with its context. Its antigen is unidentified. TCRdb used MiXCR to reprocess the RT-PCR reads, holding one entry per CDR3 protein. Here the sample spans roughly 650,000 distinct CDR3 sequences, less than 15% being singletons. V trimming: 3 bases; J trimming: 0 bases; junction bases outside the gene matches: 8. The CDR3 totals 17 residues. The data are from a study of response to subunit inactivated influenza vaccine. Notes on the study in general: Authors proposed each seasonal influenza vaccination draws in few new T cells.

This clonotype originated in a man aged 50-60 years who received an inactivated influenza vaccine. The specimen comprised PBMCs from blood, sampled 14 to 15 days before vaccination. The rearrangement links TRBV12-3 or TRBV12-4 to TRBJ2-1; TRBD2 matches 7 bases. The CDR3 loop reads CASSFLGGSASYNEQFF. The DNA for the CDR3 is TGTGCCAGCAGTTTTCTGGGCGGGAGTGCCTCCTACAATGAGCAGTTCTTC.